This T cell receptor beta chain is from a study of CD8 T cells in ankylosing spondylitis. Regarding the study as a whole: Ankylosing spondylitis blood appeared to carry a characteristic TCR beta motif of roughly eight highly homologous variants.

TCRdb independently ran MiXCR on the 5' RACE reads; one entry per CDR3 protein. This sample carries under 950,000 distinct CDR3 sequences, around 20% of them seen once, and the ten largest clones take around 20%. This clonotype was detected only a few times. Its antigen is as yet unknown. The source is a male donor with ankylosing spondylitis. What was sequenced was blood, either unsorted or a sorted T cell fraction (not recorded which).

The CDR3 protein is CASSLIASGTADTQYF. The CDR3 region has the DNA TGTGCCAGCAGCTTAATTGCTAGCGGGACCGCAGATACGCAGTATTTT. The chain combines TRBV7-3 with TRBJ2-3, with TRBD2 identical over 9 bases. J lost 4 bases, V lost 1 base, and 6 bases had no gene match. The CDR3 sequence is 16 residues long. Germline V CDR1 and CDR2: SGHTA, FQGTGA.